This TCR beta chain was sequenced for a study of T cells in severe cutaneous drug reactions. For the study at large: Culprit drug assignment used the Naranjo algorithm and the ALDEN algorithm. Study findings and constraints: A public TCRbeta CDR3 appeared in all seven CBZ-SJS/TEN blister samples, averaging roughly 14%. Carbamazepine-induced Stevens-Johnson syndrome or toxic epidermal necrolysis patients showed strongly raised TRBV12-4, 25% to 40% in blister cells and approximately 5% in PBMC.

TCR subtype-specific primers in iRepertoire multiplex PCR prepared libraries for bulk and single-cell sequencing. TCRdb re-called the multiplex PCR reads and shows each CDR3 protein once, DNA omitted. The sample has over a thousand distinct CDR3 sequences, and its top ten clones hold around 20%. Comments on this clonotype: The antigen is not known.

The donors had carbamazepine-induced Stevens-Johnson syndrome or toxic epidermal necrolysis. The CDR3 has 14 amino acids. Germline CDR1 DFQATT, CDR2 SNEGSKA (reference sequence). This sequence originates from a human donor with Stevens-Johnson syndrome, a severe cutaneous drug reaction. The sample consisted of cells from a skin blister. The chain carries TRBV20-1 and TRBJ2-3; TCRdb returns TRBD2, unconfirmable since there is no DNA. The chain's CDR3 is CSAHKAGRTDTQYF.